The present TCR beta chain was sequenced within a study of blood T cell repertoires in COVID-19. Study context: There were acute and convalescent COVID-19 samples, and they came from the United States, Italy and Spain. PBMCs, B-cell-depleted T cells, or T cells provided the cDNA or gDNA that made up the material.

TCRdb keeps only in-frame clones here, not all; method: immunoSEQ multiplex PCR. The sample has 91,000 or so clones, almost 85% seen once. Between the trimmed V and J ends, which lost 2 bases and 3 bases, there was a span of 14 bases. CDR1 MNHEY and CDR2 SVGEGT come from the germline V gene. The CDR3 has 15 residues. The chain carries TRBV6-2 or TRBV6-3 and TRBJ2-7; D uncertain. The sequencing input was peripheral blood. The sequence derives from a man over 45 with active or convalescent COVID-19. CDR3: CASSYEMVRVYEQYF. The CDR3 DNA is TGTGCCAGCAGTTACGAGATGGTACGGGTCTACGAGCAGTACTTC.